The rows below give T cell receptor beta chains drawn from one sample of a study of shared clonotypes between healthy human individuals. Profiled with immunoSEQ multiplex PCR; TCRdb holds only in-frame clones, not every one. Here the sample spans 950,000 to 1,100,000 clones, more than 75% being singletons. Sequenced: memory CD4+ T cells from PBMCs. The receptors shown here come from a man aged 18 to 30 in good health. Some clones in this sample may be carry-over from other donors' samples. Both conserved end residues are part of each CDR3. D genes are given only for firm matches. Rows may omit the clone size; those that give it use once, few, many or a size class.

V gene	D gene	CDR3 length	J gene	clone size	CDR3 protein	CDR3 DNA
TRBV5-1	-	14	TRBJ2-7	-	CASSLSVGRYEQYF	TGCGCCAGCAGCCTCTCCGTCGGGAGATACGAGCAGTACTTC
TRBV9	-	15	TRBJ1-1	-	CASSVAGGAYTEAFF	TGTGCCAGCAGCGTAGCGGGGGGCGCTTACACTGAAGCTTTCTTT
TRBV25-1	-	13	TRBJ1-1	-	CASSLQPNTEAFF	TGTGCCAGCAGTCTTCAGCCGAACACTGAAGCTTTCTTT
TRBV5-4	-	14	TRBJ1-2	-	CASSLREPWDGYTF	TGTGCCAGCAGCTTGAGGGAACCATGGGATGGCTACACCTTC
TRBV5-1	-	13	TRBJ1-2	-	CASSFGGAYGYTF	TGCGCCAGCAGCTTTGGGGGCGCTTATGGCTACACCTTC
TRBV28	-	12	TRBJ2-5	-	CASSYGGETQYF	TGTGCCAGCAGTTATGGAGGAGAGACCCAGTACTTC
TRBV2	TRBD1	17	TRBJ1-1	-	CASSLSGTGGGGTEAFF	TGTGCCAGCAGTTTATCCGGGACAGGAGGTGGTGGGACTGAAGCTTTCTTT
TRBV5-1	-	15	TRBJ1-1	-	CASSLNPKMNTEAFF	TGCGCCAGCAGCTTGAATCCCAAAATGAACACTGAAGCTTTCTTT
TRBV30	-	13	TRBJ2-5	-	CAWSVALQETQYF	TGTGCCTGGAGTGTAGCGTTACAAGAGACCCAGTACTTC
TRBV2	-	15	TRBJ2-3	-	CASSGSVRSTDTQYF	TGTGCCAGCAGTGGGTCGGTCCGAAGCACAGATACGCAGTATTTT
TRBV28	-	14	TRBJ2-7	once	CASSFLTEFYEQYF	TGTGCCAGCAGTTTCCTCACAGAATTTTACGAGCAGTACTTC
TRBV7-2	-	13	TRBJ1-2	-	CASSLGGVYGYTF	TGTGCCAGCAGCTTAGGGGGAGTCTATGGCTACACCTTC
TRBV6-6	-	16	TRBJ2-3	many	CASSPILTRNYGTQYF	TGTGCCAGCAGTCCTATCTTGACTAGGAACTATGGTACGCAGTATTTT
TRBV5-4	TRBD2	15	TRBJ2-5	-	CASSLGGSGAETQYF	TGTGCCAGCAGCTTGGGCGGGAGCGGGGCGGAGACCCAGTACTTC
TRBV30	-	15	TRBJ1-4	few	CALQTVGAYREKLFF	TGTGCCTTACAAACTGTTGGGGCATATCGAGAAAAACTGTTTTTT
TRBV4-2	TRBD2	15	TRBJ2-7	-	CASSHRTSDSYEQYF	TGTGCCAGCAGCCATCGGACTAGCGACTCCTACGAGCAGTACTTC
TRBV28	-	12	TRBJ2-1	-	CASGGPGVEQFF	TGTGCCAGCGGTGGGCCGGGGGTTGAGCAGTTCTTC
TRBV18	-	15	TRBJ1-3	-	CASSPTGDPGNTIYF	TGTGCCAGCTCACCAACTGGGGACCCTGGAAACACCATATATTTT
TRBV5-6	-	13	TRBJ2-5	-	CASSRGQIETQYF	TGTGCCAGCAGCCGAGGACAGATAGAGACCCAGTACTTC
TRBV5-1	-	16	TRBJ1-2	-	CASSWRDSLTNYGYTF	TGCGCCAGCAGCTGGAGAGACAGTCTCACTAACTATGGCTACACCTTC
TRBV29-1	TRBD2	14	TRBJ2-1	few	CSFSTSGGSPEQFF	TGCAGCTTCTCAACTAGCGGGGGCTCACCTGAGCAGTTCTTC
TRBV12-5	-	12	TRBJ2-5	-	CASGLARGTQYF	TGTGCTAGTGGTTTGGCTCGAGGGACCCAGTACTTC
TRBV2	-	14	TRBJ1-2	-	CASSEYRVNYGYTF	TGTGCCAGCAGTGAATATCGAGTTAACTATGGCTACACCTTC
TRBV27	TRBD2	17	TRBJ2-2	few	CASSFASGRAGTGELFF	TGTGCCAGCAGTTTCGCTAGCGGGAGGGCCGGGACCGGGGAGCTGTTTTTT
TRBV28	-	10	TRBJ1-1	-	CASVLYEAFF	TGTGCCAGCGTCCTTTACGAAGCTTTCTTT
TRBV21-1	-	12	TRBJ2-1	-	CASIDRANEQFF	TGTGCCAGCATAGACAGGGCCAATGAGCAGTTCTTC
TRBV7-2	TRBD2	18	TRBJ2-1	-	CASSRTLVSGRVNNEQFF	TGTGCCAGCAGCCGAACCCTAGTTAGCGGGAGGGTTAACAATGAGCAGTTCTTC
TRBV4-2	TRBD2	17	TRBJ2-7	-	CASSQVIRRSGGHEQYF	TGTGCCAGCAGCCAAGTGATCCGGCGGAGCGGGGGCCACGAGCAGTACTTC
TRBV6-6	TRBD1	14	TRBJ1-2	-	CASRRHRGTAGYTF	TGTGCCAGCAGGCGACACAGAGGGACAGCTGGCTACACCTTC
TRBV29-1	-	12	TRBJ2-7	-	CSVGTDAYEQYF	TGCAGCGTTGGGACGGATGCCTACGAGCAGTACTTC
TRBV5-1	TRBD1	15	TRBJ1-3	-	CASSRGQGRGNTIYF	TGCGCCAGCAGCAGAGGACAGGGCCGAGGAAACACCATATATTTT